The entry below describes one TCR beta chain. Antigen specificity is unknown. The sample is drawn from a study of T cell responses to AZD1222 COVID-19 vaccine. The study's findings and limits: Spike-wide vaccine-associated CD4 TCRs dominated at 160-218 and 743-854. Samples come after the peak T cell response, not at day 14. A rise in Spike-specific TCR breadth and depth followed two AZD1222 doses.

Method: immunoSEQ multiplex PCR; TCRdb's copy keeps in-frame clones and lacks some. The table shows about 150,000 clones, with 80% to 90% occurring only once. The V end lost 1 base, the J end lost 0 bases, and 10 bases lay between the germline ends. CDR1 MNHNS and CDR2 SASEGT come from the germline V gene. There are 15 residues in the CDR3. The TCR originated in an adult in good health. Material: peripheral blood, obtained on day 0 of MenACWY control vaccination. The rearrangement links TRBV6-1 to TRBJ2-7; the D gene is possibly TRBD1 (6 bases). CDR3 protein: CASSEGTASSYEQYV. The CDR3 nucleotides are TGTGCCAGCAGTGAAGGGACAGCTAGCTCCTACGAGCAGTACGTC.